This TCR beta chain comes out of a study of blood T cells in healthy people across ages. The authors ran a second PCR of about 7 to 11 cycles using a sample-barcoded 5' primer and a J-beta primer mix. MiXCR was run by TCRdb on the 5' RACE reads, yielding one entry per CDR3 protein. The sample has approximately 780,000 distinct CDR3 sequences, roughly 24% seen once. Isolated per sample were at least 7 million PBMCs. In its sample, this clonotype was seen a few times. The CDR3 has 12 residues. The same data also went into a second study, on T cells of mothers and their children.

This chain uses TRBV12-3 or TRBV12-4 with TRBJ2-5, with D perhaps matching TRBD2 (6 bases). The DNA matches TRBJ2-7 better at its end, which makes the J call doubtful. Sequenced material: blood. This TCR was sampled from a boy aged 5-17 years in good health. CDR3 DNA: TGTGCCAGCACCGGGAGTTCCTACGAGCAGTACTTC. Translating it yields CASTGSSYEQYF.